The T cell receptor (beta chain) under discussion was sequenced for a study of cytomegalovirus exposure and HLA in healthy donors. General study points: A later examination showed that TCR association rates differed by HLA locus, with DRB1 most and HLA-C fewest. An analysis done earlier found most TCR beta V segments productive about 90% or about 30% of the time. Most CMV-associated TCR beta chains were later found to appear HLA-restricted. There were reportedly fewer N-insertions in an Asian-associated ancestry cluster than the approximately 600-donor mean, in a later analysis.

With regard to this clone: Its antigen is currently unknown.

The CDR3 contains 13 residues. V lost 6 bases and J 2 bases, leaving 11 bases between the germline ends. Germline-derived CDR1 and CDR2 are SGHAT and FQNNGV. It was with 60 Vbeta and 13 Jbeta primers that the PCR ran. The table came from immunoSEQ multiplex PCR; TCRdb's copy has only in-frame clones and leaves some out. The sample has just over 150,000 clones. The V gene is TRBV11-2, the J gene TRBJ2-7; TRBD2 might be the D (6 bases). The TCR comes from a man aged 30-40 years in good health and CMV-seronegative. The sequenced sample was PBMCs. The CDR3 here is CASRRGLTYEQYF. The CDR3 region has the DNA TGTGCCAGCAGGCGGGGACTTACCTACGAGCAGTACTTC.